These 28 T cell receptor beta chains originate from one sample sequenced in a study of monozygotic twins with inflammatory bowel disease. With the 5' RACE reads reprocessed, TCRdb shows one record per CDR3 protein and no DNA. The table counts around 40,000 distinct CDR3 sequences; 5% to 6.5% lies in the top ten. Sequences were obtained from blood. The receptors were sampled from a human donor with ulcerative colitis or Crohn's disease, or a healthy co-twin of an affected twin (not recorded which).

The chain recombines TRBV5-1 with TRBJ1-1; without DNA, the TCRdb call of TRBD1 cannot be checked. Germline assignment: CDR1 SGHRS and CDR2 YFSETQ. The CDR3 length is 13 residues. CDR3 residues: CASRPVGAIEAFF.

This rearrangement joins TRBV28 to TRBJ2-7. The CDR3 extends over 12 amino acids. Per germline, CDR1 MDHEN and CDR2 SYDVKM. CDR3 protein: CASDGDSYEQYF.

V gene TRBV5-1 combines with J gene TRBJ2-3; lacking DNA, the TRBD1 call made by TCRdb goes unchecked. Germline CDR1 is SGHRS and CDR2 is YFSETQ. The CDR3 sequence is 16 residues long. This CDR3 reads CASSLAGQRESDTQYF.

The chain joins TRBV7-3 to TRBJ2-7; lacking DNA, the TRBD2 call made by TCRdb goes unchecked. Looked up from germline, CDR1 is SGHTA and CDR2 is FQGTGA. The CDR3 is made up of 13 amino acids. The CDR3 region is CASSLKYRSFQYF. Together with reference TRBV7-3 and TRBJ2-7, the CDR3 gives the full variable domain: GAGVSQTPSNKVTEKGKYVELRCDPISGHTALYWYRQSLGQGPEFLIYFQGTGAADDSGLPNDRFFAVRPEGSVSTLKIQRTERGDSAVYLCASSLKYRSFQYFGPGTRLTVT.

V is TRBV5-1 and J is TRBJ1-1; TCRdb proposes TRBD1, but this gene call is untestable without DNA. There are 17 residues in the CDR3. Germline V gene lookup returns CDR1 SGHRS and CDR2 YFSETQ. CDR3 region: CASSFGRGPFRNTEAFF.

The chain recombines TRBV2 with TRBJ1-1. The germline V gene has CDR1 SNHLY and CDR2 FYNNEI. This CDR3 spans 13 amino acids. CDR3 loop: CASRAEMNTEAFF.

This chain joins TRBV5-1 and TRBJ2-6; the D call of TRBD2 rests on TCRdb alone, since no DNA is present to check it. In germline, CDR1 is SGHRS, CDR2 YFSETQ. The CDR3 length is 16 residues. CDR3 region: CASSLGEYSGANVLTF.

This sequence joins TRBV5-1 and TRBJ2-6; TCRdb picks TRBD2, but there is no DNA to check that call. This CDR3 contains 16 residues. Germline CDR1 and CDR2: SGHRS and YFSETQ. This CDR3 is CASSLREGTGANVLTF. The full variable domain, rest sourced from reference TRBV5-1 and TRBJ2-6, is KAGVTQTPRYLIKTRGQQVTLSCSPISGHRSVSWYQQTPGQGLQFLFEYFSETQRNKGNFPGRFSGRQFSNSRSEMNVSTLELGDSALYLCASSLREGTGANVLTFGAGSRLTVL.

The rearrangement links TRBV7-2 to TRBJ2-1. CDR1 and CDR2 (germline): SGHTA, FQGNSA. This CDR3 has 14 residues. The CDR3 is CASRLAGVVNEQFF.

This sequence joins TRBV11-2 and TRBJ2-4; TCRdb lists TRBD2, though no DNA is available to test this call. The CDR3 contains 17 residues. The germline V gene encodes CDR1 SGHAT and CDR2 FQNNGV. The CDR3 is CASSLRGLPGGKNIQYF.

The gene calls are TRBV7-2 and TRBJ2-7; without DNA, the TCRdb call of TRBD2 cannot be checked. The CDR3 length is 17 residues. Germline assignment: CDR1 SGHTA and CDR2 FQGNSA. CDR3 in amino acids: CASSPRTSGSNLYEQYF.

V usage is TRBV6-2 or TRBV6-3 and J usage is TRBJ1-2; with no DNA, the TCRdb D assignment of TRBD1 cannot be verified. The V gene's germline CDR1 is MNHEY and CDR2 SVGEGT. The CDR3 is made up of 16 amino acids. CDR3 sequence reads: CASSQRTGGLFDGYTF.

This clonotype counts as medium-sized by frequency. J is TRBJ2-3 and V is TRBV2. This CDR3 has 13 residues. The germline V gene has CDR1 SNHLY and CDR2 FYNNEI. CDR3 in amino acids: CASSWTAGDTQYF.

The genes are TRBV2 and TRBJ1-1. From germline, CDR1 is SNHLY and CDR2 FYNNEI. The CDR3 is made up of 14 amino acids. CDR3 loop: CASRESDGNTEAFF. Drawing the rest from reference TRBV2 and TRBJ1-1, the complete variable domain is EPEVTQTPSHQVTQMGQEVILRCVPISNHLYFYWYRQILGQKVEFLVSFYNNEISEKSEIFDDQFSVERPDGSNFTLKIRSTKLEDSAMYFCASRESDGNTEAFFGQGTRLTVV.

The genes are TRBV12-3 or TRBV12-4 and TRBJ2-1; the TCRdb call, TRBD1, lacks DNA for checking. The CDR3 length is 13 residues. The CDR3 is CASSYSGTGEQFF.

This chain joins TRBV18 and TRBJ2-3; TCRdb outputs TRBD2, but without DNA this stays unchecked. Germline CDR1 KGHSH, CDR2 LQKENI. The length of the CDR3 is 17 residues. This CDR3 reads CASSPRTSGRQTDMQYF.

The V and J genes are TRBV6-1 and TRBJ2-7; TCRdb's D gene call, TRBD2, goes unchecked for lack of DNA. This CDR3 region has 14 residues. Germline V gene lookup returns CDR1 MNHNS and CDR2 SASEGT. CDR3 protein: CASMPSGGRYEQYF.

CDR3: CASRTPRTGSSYEQYF. V usage is TRBV2 and J usage is TRBJ2-7; the TCRdb D gene call, TRBD1, has no DNA to confirm it. The length of the CDR3 is 16 residues. Germline CDR1 and CDR2: SNHLY and FYNNEI.

This rearrangement joins TRBV6-2 or TRBV6-3 to TRBJ2-5. The germline V gene has CDR1 MNHEY and CDR2 SVGEGT. The CDR3 runs 15 residues. The CDR3: CASSYGSLYQETQYF.

The V gene is TRBV7-8, the J gene TRBJ1-1; the D call of TRBD1 rests on TCRdb alone, since no DNA is present to check it. The CDR3 spans 15 residues. Germline CDR1 is SGHVS and CDR2 is FQNEAQ. The CDR3 loop reads CASSPGQFMNTEAFF.

The chain combines TRBV19 with TRBJ1-1; as DNA is missing, the TRBD1 call by TCRdb cannot be tested. CDR1 and CDR2 from the germline V gene are LNHDA and SQIVND (reference sequence). The CDR3 is made up of 15 amino acids. CDR3 region: CASSIMGQSNTEAFF.

The chain uses TRBV5-6 and TRBJ2-7; TCRdb indicates TRBD1, and absent DNA this call remains unverified. The germline CDR1 and CDR2 sequences are SGHDT and YYEEEE. The CDR3 totals 14 residues. The CDR3: CASSLTGGRYEQYF.

V and J are TRBV4-2 and TRBJ1-5. In germline, CDR1 is LGHNA, CDR2 YNFKEQ. CDR3 length: 15 amino acids. The CDR3 loop reads CASSQGEYSNQPQHF.

The genes are TRBV12-3 or TRBV12-4 and TRBJ2-3; checking the TCRdb D call of TRBD2 is not possible without DNA. This CDR3 is 13 amino acids long. The CDR3 sequence is CASTRLGADTQYF.

The chain is built from TRBV15 and TRBJ2-7. The CDR3 runs 15 residues. Germline V CDR1 and CDR2: LNHNV, YYDKDF (reference sequence). This chain's CDR3 is CATSRDRSSSYEQYF.

The CDR3 region is CASDLPSWSTDTQYF. The V gene is TRBV2, the J gene TRBJ2-3. This CDR3 has 15 amino acids. CDR1 is SNHLY and CDR2 is FYNNEI in the germline V gene. The complete variable domain, with remaining parts taken from reference TRBV2 and TRBJ2-3, reads EPEVTQTPSHQVTQMGQEVILRCVPISNHLYFYWYRQILGQKVEFLVSFYNNEISEKSEIFDDQFSVERPDGSNFTLKIRSTKLEDSAMYFCASDLPSWSTDTQYFGPGTRLTVL.

This chain connects TRBV12-3 or TRBV12-4 to TRBJ2-5; TCRdb's D call of TRBD2 is untestable without DNA. This CDR3 spans 16 amino acids. The CDR3 reads CASSFQTSGGVETQYF.

The chain employs TRBV29-1 and TRBJ2-1. The CDR3 has 13 residues. Germline CDR1 reads SQVTM; CDR2 reads ANQGSEA. This CDR3 reads CSVGRSSYNEQFF.